The entry below gives a single T cell receptor beta chain sequence along with its context. Antigen unknown. Using its own MiXCR run on the RT-PCR reads, TCRdb lists one record per CDR3 protein. The sample yields some 800,000 distinct CDR3 sequences, 20% to 25% seen once. This sample stems from a study of response to subunit inactivated influenza vaccine. Study outcomes and limitations: Authors suggested few new T cells are recruited by each seasonal influenza vaccination.

The CDR3 covers 17 residues. V trimming: 3 bases; J trimming: 0 bases; junction bases outside the gene matches: 6. The V gene's germline CDR1 is MDHEN and CDR2 SYDVKM. The clonotype originates from a man aged 45-65 years who received an inactivated influenza vaccine. The chain couples TRBV28 to TRBJ2-3, with 10 bases matching TRBD2. The sequencing here drew on PBMCs from blood, taken approximately 5 days after vaccination. CDR3 in DNA: TGTGCCAGCAGTTTGCGGACTAGCGGACAAAGCACAGATACGCAGTATTTT. Protein sequence: CASSLRTSGQSTDTQYF.